The text below deals with one T cell receptor beta chain. What it recognizes is unknown. This CDR3 comprises 15 residues. CDR1 and CDR2 (germline): DFQATT, SNEGSKA (reference sequence). V gave up 1 base and J gave up 5 bases; unmatched junction bases: 6. TCRdb recomputed calls from the 5' RACE reads with MiXCR, one row per CDR3 protein. Among hundreds of thousands of distinct CDR3 sequences listed, around 15% were seen once. The sample comes from a study of T-cell memory formation after mild COVID-19. Whole-study findings and limits: What remained unconfirmed was the SARS-CoV-2 specificity of second-wave clones peaking on day 37. Clones that shrank (day 15 to 85) were balanced CD4/CD8, whereas later expanders leaned CD4+. Contracting CD4+ clones were located mainly in CM and EM, and CD8+ clones in EMRA.

The receptor's source is a man aged 18 to 29 who had mild COVID-19 (a few samples of this study predate the infection). Cell type and time point are not known. The sample comprised PBMCs or a T cell subset sorted from them (not recorded which). This sequence joins TRBV20-1 and TRBJ2-5, with 11 bases fitting TRBD1. The CDR3 DNA reads as TGCAGTGCTAGAGCGAGGACAGGGGGCATGGAGACCCAGTACTTC. This translates into CSARARTGGMETQYF.